This entry features one T cell receptor beta chain sequence. Authors' analysis steps: It was from reference gene primer amplification that nucleated cell counts were estimated. Repertoires were generated with immunoSEQ multiplex PCR, while TCRdb's copy carries only in-frame clones and drops some. The V and J calls and clone size are taken from that table; D and trimming were inferred from the DNA. The sample includes some 180,000 clones, roughly 90% of them seen just once. The length of the CDR3 is 12 residues. Trimming cost V 5 bases and J 7 bases, with 11 bases left between them. This sample was included in a study of blood T cell repertoires in COVID-19. Study in general: Sites in the United States, Italy and Spain provided acute and convalescent COVID-19 samples.

This chain uses TRBV12-3 or TRBV12-4 with TRBJ1-2; D is perhaps TRBD1 (6 bases). The TCR originated in a man between 70 and 80 years old with active or convalescent COVID-19. Sequenced material: peripheral blood. In nucleotides, the CDR3 is TGTGCCAGCAGTCCAGGGGCGTTTGGCTACACCTTC. It translates to CASSPGAFGYTF.